This is a list of T cell receptor beta chains from one sample in a study of a mutant IDH1 vaccine in newly diagnosed glioma. The assay was immunoSEQ multiplex PCR, and TCRdb's table has in-frame clones only and misses some. The sample records around 30,000 clones, roughly 88% being singletons. No antigen has been identified for these receptors. The material was PBMCs, obtained from a glioma patient whose treatment included an IDH1 peptide vaccine. These receptors were obtained from a man aged 35-49 years with glioma. CDR3s include the opening cysteine and the closing phenylalanine or tryptophan. Each record gives: J gene, V gene, D gene, clone size, CDR3 DNA, CDR3 protein. D genes are given only for firm matches. A row's size may be missing; if present it is once, few, many or a size class.

J: TRBJ1-1; V: TRBV13; D: .; size: .; DNA: TGTGCCAGCAGCCCCGGCGGACTGAATAACTTGAACACTGAAGCTTTCTTT; CDR3: CASSPGGLNNLNTEAFF
J: TRBJ2-3; V: TRBV7-8; D: TRBD2; size: .; DNA: TGTGCCAGCAGCTTAGAAACTAGCGGTAGCACAGATACGCAGTATTTT; CDR3: CASSLETSGSTDTQYF
J: TRBJ2-7; V: TRBV28; D: .; size: once; DNA: TGTGCCAGCATATCCGGGACTCTCTACGAGCAGTACTTC; CDR3: CASISGTLYEQYF
J: TRBJ1-4; V: TRBV1; D: .; size: .; DNA: TGCACCAGCAGCCATCAGGGCTGGAGTGAAAAACTGTTTTTT; CDR3: CTSSHQGWSEKLFF
J: TRBJ2-3; V: TRBV9; D: .; size: .; DNA: TGTGCCAGCAGCGGGCTAGGCTCAGCGGGCGGGGCAGATACGCAGTATTTT; CDR3: CASSGLGSAGGADTQYF
J: TRBJ1-1; V: TRBV5-1; D: TRBD1; size: once; DNA: TGCGCCAGCAGCTTGGCCCTGACAGGGGCCGTCACTGAAGCTTTCTTT; CDR3: CASSLALTGAVTEAFF
J: TRBJ2-1; V: TRBV18; D: .; size: .; DNA: TGTGCCAGCTCACCAGAGAGGGAGCAGTTCTTC; CDR3: CASSPEREQFF
J: TRBJ2-4; V: TRBV4-3; D: TRBD2; size: .; DNA: TGCGCCAGCAGCCAAGATCCCCCGGGACTAGCGGTAGCCAAAAACATTCAGTACTTC; CDR3: CASSQDPPGLAVAKNIQYF
J: TRBJ1-5; V: TRBV27; D: TRBD1; size: .; DNA: TGTGCCAGCAGTTTATCGATGACAGGGGGCAGCGGGTCGCCCCAGCATTTT; CDR3: CASSLSMTGGSGSPQHF
J: TRBJ2-2; V: TRBV19; D: TRBD1; size: .; DNA: TGTGCCAGTAGTATGGGCGGACAGGGGTGGTCCGGGGAGCTGTTTTTT; CDR3: CASSMGGQGWSGELFF
J: TRBJ2-1; V: TRBV7-2; D: .; size: .; DNA: TGTGCCAGCAGCTTAGGGACTACACAACCGCAGTTCTTC; CDR3: CASSLGTTQPQFF
J: TRBJ2-4; V: TRBV19; D: .; size: .; DNA: TGTGCCAGCCGAGAATCCCTCGGGGACGGAAACATTCAGTACTTC; CDR3: CASRESLGDGNIQYF
J: TRBJ1-4; V: TRBV6-1; D: .; size: once; DNA: TGTGCCAGCAGTAACACTCGGTCCATAAATGAAAAACTGTTTTTT; CDR3: CASSNTRSINEKLFF
J: TRBJ1-6; V: TRBV2; D: .; size: .; DNA: TGTGCCGGAGGACGGACCTATAATTCACCCCTCCACTTT; CDR3: CAGGRTYNSPLHF
J: TRBJ2-7; V: TRBV2; D: .; size: .; DNA: TGTGCCAGCAGTGCACTGACCTACGAGCAGTACTTC; CDR3: CASSALTYEQYF
J: TRBJ2-1; V: TRBV7-8; D: .; size: .; DNA: TGTGCCAGCAGCCCCGAGGGACCTTACTACAATGAGCAGTTCTTC; CDR3: CASSPEGPYYNEQFF
J: TRBJ2-2; V: TRBV27; D: .; size: .; DNA: TGTGCCAGCAGTCCGATTTCCTTCGCGAACACCGGGGAGCTGTTTTTT; CDR3: CASSPISFANTGELFF
J: TRBJ1-3; V: TRBV11-2; D: .; size: .; DNA: TGTGCCAGCAGCTTAGATGGCAGGGTTGGAAACACCATATATTTT; CDR3: CASSLDGRVGNTIYF
J: TRBJ1-5; V: TRBV2; D: .; size: .; DNA: TGTGCCAGCAGGGCCCCAGAGTTTGGCAATCAGCCCCAGCATTTT; CDR3: CASRAPEFGNQPQHF
J: TRBJ1-1; V: TRBV10-3; D: TRBD1; size: .; DNA: TGTGCCATCAGTCCCCGACAGGGGAACACTGAAGCTTTCTTT; CDR3: CAISPRQGNTEAFF
J: TRBJ2-1; V: TRBV4-3; D: TRBD1; size: .; DNA: TGCGCCAGCAGCCAGCCGGAGACAGGGGGGAAGCAGTTCTTC; CDR3: CASSQPETGGKQFF
J: TRBJ2-1; V: TRBV4-1; D: .; size: .; DNA: TGCGCCAGCAGCCATCCGGTGGATGAGCAGTTCTTC; CDR3: CASSHPVDEQFF
J: TRBJ1-5; V: TRBV6-1; D: .; size: .; DNA: TGTGCCAGCAGTGGACAGCTTAGCAATCAGCCCCAGCATTTT; CDR3: CASSGQLSNQPQHF
J: TRBJ2-5; V: TRBV7-9; D: .; size: .; DNA: TGTGCCAGCAGCCTACAGGGACCTCAAGAGACCCAGTACTTC; CDR3: CASSLQGPQETQYF
J: TRBJ2-3; V: TRBV4-1; D: .; size: .; DNA: TGCGCCAGCAGCCAAGATCGCCCAGGGGAGGTCGATACGCAGTATTTT; CDR3: CASSQDRPGEVDTQYF
J: TRBJ1-5; V: TRBV6-1; D: .; size: .; DNA: TGTGCCAGCAGTAGTAATCAGCCCCAGCATTTT; CDR3: CASSSNQPQHF